The sequence of this T cell receptor (beta chain) was determined in a study of read filtering for tumor transcriptome and immune sequencing. Notes on the study in general: Correlation between methods rose after single-read clonotypes were removed.

This CDR3 is built from 14 residues. CDR1 SGHRS and CDR2 YFSETQ come from the germline V gene. For this clonotype: Its matching antigen is unknown. It may be a read error: a sequence one base away is much more abundant.

This library used around 400 ng RNA and molecular barcoded adaptors spanning alpha/delta and beta/gamma chains. TCRdb fed the reads into MiXCR, producing one record per CDR3 protein. In the table there are 94,000 or so distinct CDR3 sequences, approximately 13% of which are singletons. The TCR comes from a donor aged 40 or older with multiple myeloma. This rearrangement joins TRBV5-1 to TRBJ2-1, with D possibly TRBD2 on 5 matching bases. Sequenced sample: a population of CD138-negative cells sorted from bone marrow. This CDR3 is CASSFGGTDNKQFF. The DNA of the CDR3 is TGCGCCAGCAGCTTTGGAGGAACTGACAATAAGCAGTTCTTC.